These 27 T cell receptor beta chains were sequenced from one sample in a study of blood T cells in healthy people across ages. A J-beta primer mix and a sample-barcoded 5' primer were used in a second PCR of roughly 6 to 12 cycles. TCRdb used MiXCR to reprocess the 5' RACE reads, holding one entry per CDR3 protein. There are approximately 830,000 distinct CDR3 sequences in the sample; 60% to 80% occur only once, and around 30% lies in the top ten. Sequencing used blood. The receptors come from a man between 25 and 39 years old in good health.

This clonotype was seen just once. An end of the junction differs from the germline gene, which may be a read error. Written as DNA, the CDR3 is TGCGCCAGCAGCTTGTACGGGACCTCTGCGGCCAACGTCCTGACTTTC. It yields the protein CASSLYGTSAANVLTF. The genes are TRBV5-1 and TRBJ2-6; perhaps D is TRBD1 or TRBD2 (5 bases each). This CDR3 has 16 amino acids. Per the germline V gene, CDR1 is SGHRS and CDR2 is YFSETQ.

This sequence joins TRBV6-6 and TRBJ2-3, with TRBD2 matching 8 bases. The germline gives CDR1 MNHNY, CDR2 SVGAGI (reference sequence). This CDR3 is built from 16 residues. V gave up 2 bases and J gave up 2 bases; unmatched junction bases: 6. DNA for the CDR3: TGTGCCAGCAGTTACAACAGCGGGGGAGACACAGATACGCAGTATTTT. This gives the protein CASSYNSGGDTDTQYF.

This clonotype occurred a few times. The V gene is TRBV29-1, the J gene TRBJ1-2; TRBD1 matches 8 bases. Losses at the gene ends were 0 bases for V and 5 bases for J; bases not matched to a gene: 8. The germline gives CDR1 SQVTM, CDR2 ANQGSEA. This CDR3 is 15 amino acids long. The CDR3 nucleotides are TGCAGCGTTGAAGAAGAGGGCAGGGGGCCATATGGCTACACCTTC. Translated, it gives CSVEEEGRGPYGYTF.

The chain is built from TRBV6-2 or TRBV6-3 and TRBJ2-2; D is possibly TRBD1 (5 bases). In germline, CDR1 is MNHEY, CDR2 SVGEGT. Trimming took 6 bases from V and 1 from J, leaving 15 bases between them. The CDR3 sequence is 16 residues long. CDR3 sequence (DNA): TGTGCCAGCAGAAAGTCCGGGCAGGGGAACACCGGGGAGCTGTTTTTT. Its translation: CASRKSGQGNTGELFF.

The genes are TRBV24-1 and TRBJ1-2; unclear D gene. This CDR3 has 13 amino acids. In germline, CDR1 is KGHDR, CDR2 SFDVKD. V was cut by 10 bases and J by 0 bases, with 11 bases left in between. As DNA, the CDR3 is TGTGCCACTTCGGGCGAACCTAACTATGGCTACACCTTC. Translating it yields CATSGEPNYGYTF.

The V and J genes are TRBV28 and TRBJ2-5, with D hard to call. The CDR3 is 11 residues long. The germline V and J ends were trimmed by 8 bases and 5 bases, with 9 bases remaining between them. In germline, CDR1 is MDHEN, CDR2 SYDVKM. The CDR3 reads CASQLRETQYF. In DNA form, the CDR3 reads TGTGCCAGCCAGCTCCGGGAGACCCAGTACTTC. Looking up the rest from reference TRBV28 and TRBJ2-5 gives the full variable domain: DVKVTQSSRYLVKRTGEKVFLECVQDMDHENMFWYRQDPGLGLRLIYFSYDVKMKEKGDIPEGYSVSREKKERFSLILESASTNQTSMYLCASQLRETQYFGPGTRLLVL.

The CDR3 sequence: CASSPSRRGTDTQYF. The CDR3 bases are TGTGCCAGCAGCCCTTCACGCCGGGGAACAGATACGCAGTATTTT. This chain joins TRBV2 and TRBJ2-3; possibly TRBD2 for D (5 bases). The CDR3 runs 15 residues. The germline V gene encodes CDR1 SNHLY and CDR2 FYNNEI. Trimming shortened V by 6 bases and J by 3 bases, and 16 bases separated the two germline ends. The variable domain in full, completed from reference TRBV2 and TRBJ2-3, reads EPEVTQTPSHQVTQMGQEVILRCVPISNHLYFYWYRQILGQKVEFLVSFYNNEISEKSEIFDDQFSVERPDGSNFTLKIRSTKLEDSAMYFCASSPSRRGTDTQYFGPGTRLTVL.

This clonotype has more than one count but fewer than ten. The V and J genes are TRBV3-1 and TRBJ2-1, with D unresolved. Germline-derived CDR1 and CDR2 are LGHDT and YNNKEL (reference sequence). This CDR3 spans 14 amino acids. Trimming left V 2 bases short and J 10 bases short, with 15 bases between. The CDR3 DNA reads TGTGCCAGCAGCCAAAGCTTGTCTCTCCCCGAGCAGTTCTTC. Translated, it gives CASSQSLSLPEQFF.

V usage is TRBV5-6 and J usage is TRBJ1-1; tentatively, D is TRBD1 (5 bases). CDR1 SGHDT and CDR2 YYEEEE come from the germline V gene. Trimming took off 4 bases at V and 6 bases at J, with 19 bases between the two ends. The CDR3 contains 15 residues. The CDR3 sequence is CASSNPGHTSAEAFF. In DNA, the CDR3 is TGTGCCAGCAGCAATCCCGGACATACGAGTGCTGAAGCTTTCTTT.

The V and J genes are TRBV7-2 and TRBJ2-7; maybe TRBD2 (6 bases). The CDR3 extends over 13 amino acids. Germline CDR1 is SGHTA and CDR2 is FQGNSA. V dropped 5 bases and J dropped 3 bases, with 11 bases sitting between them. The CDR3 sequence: CASSRVRGYEQYF. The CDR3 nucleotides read TGTGCCAGCAGCCGGGTGCGGGGCTACGAGCAGTACTTC.

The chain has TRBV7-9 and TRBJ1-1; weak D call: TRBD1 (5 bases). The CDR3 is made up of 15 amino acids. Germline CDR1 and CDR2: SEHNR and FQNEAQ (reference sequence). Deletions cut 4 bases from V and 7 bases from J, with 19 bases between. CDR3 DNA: TGTGCCAGCAGCTCCACGGCCGGGGCAGAGAATGAAGCTTTCTTT. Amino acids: CASSSTAGAENEAFF.

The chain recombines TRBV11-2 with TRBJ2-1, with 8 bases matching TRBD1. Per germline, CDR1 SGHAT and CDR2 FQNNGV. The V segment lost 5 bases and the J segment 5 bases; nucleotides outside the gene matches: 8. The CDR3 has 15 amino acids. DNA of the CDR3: TGTGCCAGCAGCACGGACAGGGTGGTTGACAATGAGCAGTTCTTC. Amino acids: CASSTDRVVDNEQFF.

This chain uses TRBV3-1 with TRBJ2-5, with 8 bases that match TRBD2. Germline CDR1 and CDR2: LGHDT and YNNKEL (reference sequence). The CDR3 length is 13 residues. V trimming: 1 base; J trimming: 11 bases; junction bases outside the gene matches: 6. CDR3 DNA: TGTGCCAGCAGCCAAGGGACTAGCTCAAGGCAGTACTTC. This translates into CASSQGTSSRQYF.

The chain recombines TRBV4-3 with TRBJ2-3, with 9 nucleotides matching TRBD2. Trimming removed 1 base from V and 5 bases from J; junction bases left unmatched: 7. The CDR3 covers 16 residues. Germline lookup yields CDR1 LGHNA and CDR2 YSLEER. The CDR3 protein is CASSQASGAARDTQYF. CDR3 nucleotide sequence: TGCGCCAGCAGCCAAGCTAGCGGGGCGGCCAGAGATACGCAGTATTTT.

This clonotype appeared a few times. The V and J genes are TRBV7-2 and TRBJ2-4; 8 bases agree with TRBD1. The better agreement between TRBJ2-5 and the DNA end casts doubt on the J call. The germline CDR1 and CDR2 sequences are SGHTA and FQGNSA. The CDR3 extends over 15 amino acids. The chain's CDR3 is CASSLAWTGLETQYF. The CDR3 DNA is TGTGCCAGCAGCTTAGCTTGGACAGGGCTGGAGACCCAGTACTTC.

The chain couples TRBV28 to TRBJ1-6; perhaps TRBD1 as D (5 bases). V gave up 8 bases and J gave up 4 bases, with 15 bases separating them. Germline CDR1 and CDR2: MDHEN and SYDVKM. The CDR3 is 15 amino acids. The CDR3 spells CASLPGRGYNSPLHF. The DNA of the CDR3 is TGTGCCAGCTTACCGGGACGGGGGTATAATTCACCCCTCCACTTT.

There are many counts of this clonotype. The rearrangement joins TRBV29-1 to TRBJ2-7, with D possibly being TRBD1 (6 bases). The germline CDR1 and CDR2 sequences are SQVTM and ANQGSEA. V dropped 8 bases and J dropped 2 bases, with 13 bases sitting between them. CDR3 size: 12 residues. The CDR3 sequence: CSSGQQPYEQYF. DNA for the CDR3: TGCAGCTCGGGACAACAACCCTACGAGCAGTACTTC.

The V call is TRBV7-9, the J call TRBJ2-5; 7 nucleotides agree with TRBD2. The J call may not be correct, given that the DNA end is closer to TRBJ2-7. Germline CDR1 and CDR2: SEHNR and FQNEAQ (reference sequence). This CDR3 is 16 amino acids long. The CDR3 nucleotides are TGTGCCAGCAGCAGGCAGGGAGGGCTTCATCCCTACGAGCAGTACTTC. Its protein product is CASSRQGGLHPYEQYF.

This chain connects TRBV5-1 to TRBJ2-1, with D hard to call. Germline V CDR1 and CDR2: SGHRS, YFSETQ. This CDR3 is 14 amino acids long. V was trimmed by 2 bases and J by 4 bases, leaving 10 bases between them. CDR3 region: CASSFDGPYNEQFF. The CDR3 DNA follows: TGCGCCAGCAGCTTCGACGGACCGTACAATGAGCAGTTCTTC.

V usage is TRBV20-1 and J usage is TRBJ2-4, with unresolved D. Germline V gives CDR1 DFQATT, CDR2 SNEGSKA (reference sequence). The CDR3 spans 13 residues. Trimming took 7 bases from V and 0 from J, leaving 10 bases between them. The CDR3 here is CSGTAVAKNIQYF. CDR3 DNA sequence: TGCAGTGGGACGGCTGTAGCCAAAAACATTCAGTACTTC.

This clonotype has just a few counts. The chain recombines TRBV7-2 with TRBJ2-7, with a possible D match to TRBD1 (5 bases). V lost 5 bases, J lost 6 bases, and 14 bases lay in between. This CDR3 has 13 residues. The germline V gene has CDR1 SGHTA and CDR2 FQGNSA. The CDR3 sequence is CASSPGLVTEQYF. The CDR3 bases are TGTGCCAGCAGCCCAGGGCTAGTTACCGAGCAGTACTTC.

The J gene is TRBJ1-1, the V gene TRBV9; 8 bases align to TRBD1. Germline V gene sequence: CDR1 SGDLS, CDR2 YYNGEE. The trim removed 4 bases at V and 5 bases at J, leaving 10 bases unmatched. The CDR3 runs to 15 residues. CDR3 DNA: TGTGCCAGCAGCAGACGGACAGGGCTAGGGACTGAAGCTTTCTTT. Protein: CASSRRTGLGTEAFF.

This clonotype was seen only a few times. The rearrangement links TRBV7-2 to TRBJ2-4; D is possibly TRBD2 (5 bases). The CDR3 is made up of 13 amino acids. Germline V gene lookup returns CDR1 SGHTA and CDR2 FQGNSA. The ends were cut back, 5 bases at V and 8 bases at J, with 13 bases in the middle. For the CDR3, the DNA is TGTGCCAGCAGCCCAGGTCCGAGGGACATTCAGTACTTC. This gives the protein CASSPGPRDIQYF.

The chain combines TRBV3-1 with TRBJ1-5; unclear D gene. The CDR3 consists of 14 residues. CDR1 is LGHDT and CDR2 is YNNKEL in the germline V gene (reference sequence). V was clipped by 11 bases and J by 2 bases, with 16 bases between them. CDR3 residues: CASGWAIGNQPQHF. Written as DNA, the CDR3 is TGTGCCTCTGGGTGGGCAATCGGCAATCAGCCCCAGCATTTT.

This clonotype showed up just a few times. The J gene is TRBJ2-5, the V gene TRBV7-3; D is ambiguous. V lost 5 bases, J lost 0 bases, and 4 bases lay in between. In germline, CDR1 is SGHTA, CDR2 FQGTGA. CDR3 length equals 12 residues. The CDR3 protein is CASSHYQETQYF. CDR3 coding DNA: TGTGCCAGCAGCCACTACCAAGAGACCCAGTACTTC. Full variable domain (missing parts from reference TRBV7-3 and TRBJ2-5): GAGVSQTPSNKVTEKGKYVELRCDPISGHTALYWYRQSLGQGPEFLIYFQGTGAADDSGLPNDRFFAVRPEGSVSTLKIQRTERGDSAVYLCASSHYQETQYFGPGTRLLVL.

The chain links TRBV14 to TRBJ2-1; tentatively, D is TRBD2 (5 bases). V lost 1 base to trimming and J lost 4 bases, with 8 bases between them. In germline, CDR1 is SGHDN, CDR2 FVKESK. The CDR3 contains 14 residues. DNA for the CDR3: TGTGCCAGCAGCCAAGCGGGATTTTACAATGAGCAGTTCTTC. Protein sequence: CASSQAGFYNEQFF.

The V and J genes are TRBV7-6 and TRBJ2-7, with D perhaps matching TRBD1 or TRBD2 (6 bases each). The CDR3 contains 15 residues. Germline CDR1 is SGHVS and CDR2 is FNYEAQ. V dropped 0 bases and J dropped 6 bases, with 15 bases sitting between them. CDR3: CASSLAMEGVGEQYF. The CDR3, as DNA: TGTGCCAGCAGCTTAGCGATGGAGGGGGTTGGCGAGCAGTACTTC.